The 12 T cell receptor beta chains below come from one sample, sequenced in a study of Ad26.COV2.S vaccination and SARS-CoV-2 variants. Measured with immunoSEQ multiplex PCR; TCRdb has only the in-frame clones, and not every one. The sample records 300,000 to 450,000 clones, 92% being singletons. This material consisted of peripheral blood, taken after recovery from COVID-19. The receptor set was obtained from a human donor who had recovered from COVID-19.

The chain joins TRBV9 to TRBJ2-1, with unresolved D. Germline loops: CDR1 SGDLS, CDR2 YYNGEE. This CDR3 is 13 amino acids long. With 1 base removed from V and 6 bases from J, the gap between germline ends came to 8 bases. In nucleotides, the CDR3 is TGTGCCAGCAGCGTAACTATTACCAATGAGCAGTTCTTC. As protein: CASSVTITNEQFF.

The chain employs TRBV3-1 (or the pseudogene TRBV3-2) and TRBJ1-6; D gene unclear. Per germline, CDR1 LGHDT and CDR2 YNNKEL (reference sequence). This CDR3 spans 13 amino acids. The germline V and J ends were trimmed by 1 base and 6 bases, with 4 bases remaining between them. The CDR3 coding sequence is TGTGCCAGCAGCCAAGCCCGTAATTCACCCCTCCACTTT. Encoded protein: CASSQARNSPLHF.

V usage is TRBV4-2 and J usage is TRBJ2-3; 13 bases are shared with TRBD2. The V segment lost 5 bases and the J segment 0 bases; nucleotides outside the gene matches: 11. Looked up from germline, CDR1 is LGHNA and CDR2 is YNFKEQ. The CDR3 runs 19 residues. This CDR3 is CASSERGTSGVPSTDTQYF. DNA for the CDR3: TGTGCCAGCAGCGAAAGGGGGACTAGCGGGGTTCCTAGCACAGATACGCAGTATTTT.

The chain couples TRBV5-1 to TRBJ2-3; 11 nucleotides agree with TRBD1. The CDR3 has 16 residues. The V gene end was trimmed by 4 bases and the J gene end by 4 bases; junction bases not matched to a gene: 8. Germline-derived CDR1 and CDR2 are SGHRS and YFSETQ. The CDR3 sequence: CASSGGTGGYADTQYF. DNA of the CDR3: TGCGCCAGCAGCGGGGGGACAGGGGGTTACGCAGATACGCAGTATTTT.

The rearrangement uses TRBV14 and TRBJ1-2; the D is unclear. CDR3 length: 13 residues. Germline values: CDR1 SGHDN, CDR2 FVKESK. With 0 bases removed from V and 5 bases from J, the gap between germline ends came to 7 bases. The CDR3 reads CASSQEWTYGYTF. The CDR3 DNA follows: TGTGCCAGCAGCCAAGAGTGGACGTATGGCTACACCTTC.

V gene TRBV27 combines with J gene TRBJ2-1; D ambiguous. The CDR3 has 17 amino acids. The germline V gene has CDR1 MNHEY and CDR2 SMNVEV (reference sequence). Trimming removed 3 bases from V and 0 bases from J, with 15 bases in between. CDR3 DNA sequence: TGTGCCAGCAGTTTTCACCGGACGGTGAGCTCCTACAATGAGCAGTTCTTC. Translation gives CASSFHRTVSSYNEQFF.

Concerning this clone itself: The identical CDR3 is also encoded by other nucleotide sequences in the sample. V and J are TRBV5-1 and TRBJ2-1; 9 bases agree with TRBD1. The CDR3 length is 13 residues. Trimming removed 2 bases from V and 7 bases from J; junction bases left unmatched: 1. Germline values: CDR1 SGHRS, CDR2 YFSETQ. CDR3 amino acids: CASSLGQGNEQFF. The CDR3 region has the DNA TGCGCCAGCAGCTTAGGACAGGGGAATGAGCAGTTCTTC.

The chain joins TRBV11-2 to TRBJ2-7; 8 nucleotides align to TRBD1. The CDR3 is 15 amino acids. J was trimmed by 7 bases and V by 3 bases; bases with no gene match: 11. The V gene's germline CDR1 is SGHAT and CDR2 FQNNGV. This chain's CDR3 is CASSFARRTGREQYF. CDR3 coding DNA: TGTGCCAGCAGCTTCGCCCGACGGACAGGGCGAGAGCAGTACTTC. Drawing the rest from reference TRBV11-2 and TRBJ2-7, the complete variable domain is EAGVAQSPRYKIIEKRQSVAFWCNPISGHATLYWYQQILGQGPKLLIQFQNNGVVDDSQLPKDRFSAERLKGVDSTLKIQPAKLEDSAVYLCASSFARRTGREQYFGPGTRLTVT.

The chain recombines TRBV27 with TRBJ2-7, with 7 nucleotides matching TRBD2. Germline V gene data show CDR1 as MNHEY and CDR2 as SMNVEV (reference sequence). CDR3 size: 14 residues. Trimming took 5 bases from V and 7 from J; bases not matched to a gene: 11. The CDR3 protein is CASSQAGTPREQYF. In DNA form, the CDR3 reads TGTGCCAGCAGTCAAGCGGGGACCCCTAGAGAGCAGTACTTC.

This clone appeared once. The chain is built from TRBV5-6 and TRBJ2-7, with 7 bases that match TRBD2. V shed 2 bases, J shed 5 bases, and the junction held 4 bases outside the gene matches. Germline lookup yields CDR1 SGHDT and CDR2 YYEEEE. The CDR3 consists of 13 residues. Written as DNA, the CDR3 is TGTGCCAGCAGCTTTCTAGCGGCCCACGAGCAGTACTTC. It is translated as CASSFLAAHEQYF.

The rearrangement links TRBV12-5 to TRBJ2-2, with 7 bases lining up with TRBD2. Germline CDR1 is LGHNT and CDR2 is FRNRAP. The CDR3 spans 14 residues. V trimming: 2 bases; J trimming: 7 bases; junction bases outside the gene matches: 4. The CDR3 spells CASGLRSSGGELFF. The CDR3 region has the DNA TGTGCTAGTGGTTTGAGGTCTAGCGGCGGGGAGCTGTTTTTT.

The chain employs TRBV10-1 and TRBJ1-6; possibly TRBD1 for D (6 bases). Trimming stripped 6 bases from V and 10 bases from J, with 13 bases between. Germline V CDR1 and CDR2: WNHNN, SYGVQD (reference sequence). This CDR3 comprises 13 residues. CDR3 sequence: CASRSGGDSPLHF. The CDR3 DNA sequence: TGCGCCAGCAGATCGGGGGGCGACTCACCCCTCCACTTT.